Listed here is a single T cell receptor (beta chain). This clone was picked up one time. Its antigen is not yet known. One base away there is no much larger clone; base qualities are not given. The immunoSEQ Assay, a bias-controlled multiplex PCR, was used to amplify TCRbeta CDR3 regions from genomic DNA. In the original analysis: The number of nucleated cells in each sample was estimated by amplification of reference gene primers within the assay. To quantify the absolute abundance of each unique TCRbeta CDR3 rearrangement, sequence reads were collapsed and filtered. For each sample, productive Simpson clonality was calculated as the square root of Simpson's diversity index over productive rearrangements. TCRdb limited this immuneACCESS table to in-frame rearrangements with V and J called. A share of clones is missing; checked studies link under half to unresolved V genes, and the rest is unexplained. That table gives V, J and clone size, and the DNA gave D and trimming. Across this sample there are some 160,000 clones, with approximately 90% seen only once. The ten biggest clones cover around 1.9% of the sample.

A second Seattle source provided samples from volunteer blood donors who had recovered from COVID-19. Collaborating institutions collected whole blood in K2EDTA tubes following their own protocols. Collaborator samples were shipped for TCRbeta analysis as frozen whole blood, isolated PBMCs, or DNA extracted from either sample type. The data were taken from a study of blood T cell repertoires in COVID-19 (TCRdb year 2020). With respect to the entire study: Samples covering the acute and convalescent phases of COVID-19 were provided by collaborators in the United States, Italy and Spain. The material from the prospective study consisted of cDNA or gDNA derived from T cells, B-cell-depleted T cells, or PBMCs. Subjects who had been exposed to COVID-19, were actively infected with it, or had recovered from it provided the deeply sampled blood TCRbeta repertoires that made up the dataset. The repertoires were released in a freely available public database meant as a resource for research on the immune response to SARS-CoV-2. Samples were obtained from the ongoing ImmuneRACE study (first 160 participants) and from some 1,300 subjects provided by 6 global collaborators. The sample metadata nearly always contained a de-identified subject ID, COVID-19 status, age in years and sex. HLA class I and class II types, where available, came from metadata supplied by the sample provider rather than from assay-based typing.

Points the paper makes about the study in general: Clinical and demographic metadata were provided uncurated, with the amount varying by source and participant.

The CDR3, cysteine through phenylalanine, is 15 amino acids long. Here the CDR3 DNA is all that survives: 45 bases in frame from base 1. CDR1 is given as ENHRY and CDR2 as SYGVKD, both from the germline V gene. V is pruned by 3 bases and J by 3 bases, leaving 1 base of the junction without a gene match. The sequencing sample was made of peripheral blood. This sequence uses TRBV10-3 and TRBJ2-1, and TRBD2 matches 11 of the central bases. The origin of this receptor is a man between 45 and 60 years old who had recovered from COVID-19. The CDR3 is CAISDLAGGYNEQFF. Read as DNA, the sequence is TGTGCCATCAGTGACCTAGCGGGAGGCTACAATGAGCAGTTCTTC.